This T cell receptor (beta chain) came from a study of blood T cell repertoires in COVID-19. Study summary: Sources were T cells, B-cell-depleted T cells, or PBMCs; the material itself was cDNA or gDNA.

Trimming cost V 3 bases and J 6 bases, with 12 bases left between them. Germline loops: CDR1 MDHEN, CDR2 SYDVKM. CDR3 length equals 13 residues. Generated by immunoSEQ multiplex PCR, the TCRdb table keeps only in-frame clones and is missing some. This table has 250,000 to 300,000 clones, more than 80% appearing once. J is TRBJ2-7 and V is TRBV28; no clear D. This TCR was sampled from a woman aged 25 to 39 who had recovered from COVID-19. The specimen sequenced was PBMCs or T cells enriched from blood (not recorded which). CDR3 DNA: TGTGCCAGCAGTTTTGGGCATCCAAGCGAGCAGTACTTC. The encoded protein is CASSFGHPSEQYF.